This note documents a single T cell receptor beta chain sequence. The data derive from a study of blood T cell repertoires in COVID-19. About the research overall: The United States, Italy and Spain provided the acute and convalescent COVID-19 samples. Sources were T cells, B-cell-depleted T cells, or PBMCs; the material itself was cDNA or gDNA.

How the authors handled the data: Reference gene primer amplification yielded estimated nucleated cell counts. The method was immunoSEQ multiplex PCR; TCRdb's version includes in-frame clones alone and lacks a portion of them. That table furnishes V, J and clone size, whereas the DNA furnished D and trimming. The sample consists of about 210,000 clones, roughly four fifths of them appearing once. This CDR3 has 17 amino acids. Trimming pared 5 bases from V and 3 bases from J, leaving 20 bases between. The germline CDR1 and CDR2 sequences are SGHAT and FQNNGV. This clonotype originated in a woman between 40 and 55 years old with acute or convalescent COVID-19. The source material was peripheral blood. The chain carries TRBV11-2 and TRBJ2-4, with a weak D call TRBD1 (6 bases). CDR3 sequence: CASSKRSGQPNKNIQYF. In DNA form, the CDR3 reads TGTGCCAGCAGCAAACGGTCCGGACAGCCAAACAAAAACATTCAGTACTTC.